What follows are 7 T cell receptor beta chains derived from one specimen sequenced in a study of blood T cell repertoires in COVID-19 (dated by TCRdb to 2020 to 2021). Libraries came from the immunoSEQ multiplex PCR assay. TCRdb retrieved this table from immuneACCESS and kept in-frame rearrangements only. Not all clones are present; in checked studies, unresolved V genes account for under half, and no reason is known for the remainder. Present in this sample are about 200,000 clones, around 87% of which were seen just once. The ten largest clones capture approximately 2.9% of the sample. What was sequenced was peripheral blood. The receptors derive from a man aged 55 to 70 with acute or convalescent COVID-19.

This clone occurred a few times. The CDR3 nucleotides read TGTGCCAGTAGTATAGCTGGCAGGCCAAACACAGATACGCAGTATTTT. Its protein product is CASSIAGRPNTDTQYF. This sequence joins TRBV19 and TRBJ2-3; no clear D. Germline loops: CDR1 LNHDA, CDR2 SQIVND (reference sequence). The CDR3 is 16 amino acids. V was pared by 1 base and J by 2 bases, with 13 bases between.

V is TRBV2 and J is TRBJ2-1; D is perhaps TRBD1 (6 bases). CDR1 is SNHLY and CDR2 is FYNNEI in the germline V gene. V was trimmed by 6 bases and J by 1 base, leaving 22 bases between them. The CDR3 is 18 residues long. The CDR3 here is CASRAQGHTYLSYNEQFF. CDR3 in DNA: TGTGCCAGCAGGGCACAGGGACACACATACCTTTCCTACAATGAGCAGTTCTTC.

This clone has more than one count but fewer than ten. The J gene is TRBJ1-2, the V gene TRBV25-1, with a possible D match to TRBD1 (5 bases). Germline CDR1 is MGHDK and CDR2 is SYGVNS. The CDR3 totals 14 residues. V was clipped by 3 bases and J by 7 bases, with 15 bases between them. The CDR3 region has the DNA TGTGCCAGCAGTGAGCCGCAGAGAAGGGGTGGCTACACCTTC. Its translation: CASSEPQRRGGYTF.

The V gene is TRBV3-1 (or the pseudogene TRBV3-2), the J gene TRBJ2-3; the D gene is possibly TRBD1 (5 bases). The CDR3 loop spans 13 amino acids. Trimming removed 4 bases at V and 0 bases at J, with 5 bases between. CDR1 is LGHDT and CDR2 is YNNKEL in the germline V gene (reference sequence). CDR3 sequence reads: CASSRQSTDTQYF. CDR3 bases: TGTGCCAGCAGCCGACAGAGCACAGATACGCAGTATTTT.

The gene calls are TRBV19 and TRBJ1-2; 7 positions match TRBD1. V trimming: 6 bases; J trimming: 7 bases; junction bases outside the gene matches: 14. Germline CDR1 reads LNHDA; CDR2 reads SQIVND (reference sequence). The CDR3 is made up of 15 amino acids. The CDR3 is CASRAGQGVFAGYTF. The CDR3 nucleotides read TGTGCCAGTAGAGCCGGGCAGGGGGTGTTTGCTGGCTACACCTTC.

This chain joins TRBV9 and TRBJ1-2; TRBD1 agrees at 12 bases. Germline loops: CDR1 SGDLS, CDR2 YYNGEE. The CDR3 has 18 amino acids. J was trimmed by 4 bases and V by 1 base; bases with no gene match: 11. In DNA, the CDR3 is TGTGCCAGCAGCGTACTACCAACCGGGACAGGGGGCAGCTATGGCTACACCTTC. Encoded protein: CASSVLPTGTGGSYGYTF.

V and J are TRBV7-3 and TRBJ1-2, with 8 positions matching TRBD1. CDR1 SGHTA and CDR2 FQGTGA come from the germline V gene. The CDR3 length is 14 residues. V lost 5 bases and J lost 4; bases outside the gene matches: 6. DNA for the CDR3: TGTGCCAGCAGCCCTACTACAGGGGGCTATGGCTACACCTTC. This encodes CASSPTTGGYGYTF.